Listed below are T cell receptor beta chains from one sample, sequenced in a study of T cells after yellow fever vaccination. Via MiXCR, TCRdb re-called the 5' RACE reads, giving one row per CDR3 protein. This table has some 320,000 distinct CDR3 sequences, about 10% appearing once. Here the sequenced sample was CD4+ T cells sorted from PBMCs, taken 45 days after the yellow fever booster vaccination. These TCRs come from a young man who received the YFV17D yellow fever vaccine. Each CDR3 is given without its conserved first and last residue.

TRBJ1-4 TRBV7-2 ASSSQGGVEKLF
TRBJ2-1 TRBV7-8 ASSLSGSLTLNEQF
TRBJ1-1 TRBV7-3 ASSFGQGMNTEAF
TRBJ2-5 TRBV7-2 ASSLRLAGGRQY
TRBJ1-2 TRBV25-1 ASSVRSHGGGYT
TRBJ2-7 TRBV5-5 ASSLAPGEGYEQY
TRBJ1-1 TRBV18 ASSQNTDTEAF
TRBJ1-6 TRBV4-1 ASSQTGTLNSPLH
TRBJ2-1 TRBV7-2 ASSFRGREQF
TRBJ1-2 TRBV5-5 ASSLEGRNYGYT
TRBJ1-5 TRBV4-3 ASSQIRVRDQPQH
TRBJ1-2 TRBV12-3/TRBV12-4 ASSIPGQHHGYT
TRBJ2-3 TRBV7-2 ASTTYLAGGLTQY
TRBJ1-6 TRBV6-5 ASVDGPKRGPLH
TRBJ1-5 TRBV20-1 SARDRRGSNQPQH
TRBJ2-2 TRBV6-5 ASRPQSLNTGELF
TRBJ2-2 TRBV6-5 ASSRPGQKSGELF
TRBJ2-1 TRBV2 ASSARTVVNEQF
TRBJ1-1 TRBV19 ASSIDAQATEAF
TRBJ1-3 TRBV7-9 ASSLGAGSGNTIY
TRBJ2-5 TRBV5-4 ASSFGIGETQY
TRBJ2-2 TRBV18 ASSPRAPSGELF
TRBJ2-1 TRBV6-4 ASSDQLGGQQF
TRBJ1-5 TRBV24-1 ATGGYSNQPQH
TRBJ1-6 TRBV10-1 ASSRGYNSPLH
TRBJ2-1 TRBV6-1 ASSNRTIPGYNEQF
TRBJ1-4 TRBV3-1 ASSQEGPSFEKLF
TRBJ2-4 TRBV11-2 ASSFMGGGNIQY
TRBJ2-3 TRBV7-2 ASSLVAGGPNTQY
TRBJ2-3 TRBV5-1 ASSLAELSTQY
TRBJ2-3 TRBV3-1 ASSQVTGARDTQY
TRBJ2-3 TRBV18 ASSPREDTQY
TRBJ2-2 TRBV4-1 ASSFRGGSNTGELF
TRBJ2-3 TRBV28 ASSLSRAQY
TRBJ1-3 TRBV20-1 SADDHSGNTIY
TRBJ2-1 TRBV9 ASSPRGTYSNEQF
TRBJ2-2 TRBV5-1 ASGQGADTGELF
TRBJ2-5 TRBV7-2 ASSARNSRETQY
TRBJ2-4 TRBV20-1 STYGGGDIQY
TRBJ2-3 TRBV5-1 ASNSGDADTQY
TRBJ2-7 TRBV6-6 ASSYSAKYYEQY
TRBJ1-2 TRBV6-6 ASTIIQGLRTPGDGYT
TRBJ2-3 TRBV20-1 SGGGGTDTQY
TRBJ2-5 TRBV5-1 ASSLRQGPGFETQY
TRBJ1-1 TRBV6-5 ASSYRKGTVNTEAF
TRBJ2-3 TRBV29-1 SEGSGLSTDTQY
TRBJ2-2 TRBV6-2/TRBV6-3 ASCWRTLTGELF